These T cell receptor beta chains were read from a single sample in a study of CD8 T cells in ankylosing spondylitis. Via MiXCR, TCRdb re-called the 5' RACE reads, giving one row per CDR3 protein. The profile covers roughly 160,000 distinct CDR3 sequences, with more than 9% appearing a single time and 25% to 35% taken by the ten largest. Sequenced material: blood, either unsorted or a sorted T cell fraction (not recorded which). These receptors were taken from a male donor with ankylosing spondylitis or in good health (not recorded which). The CDR3 runs from the conserved cysteine through the conserved F or W. The order of the fields is V gene, clone size, D gene, J gene, CDR3 DNA, CDR3 protein. A D gene is named only where the DNA matches it firmly. Where a row states a size, it is once, few, many or the class of an expanded clone; other rows omit it.

>TRBV20-1|many|.|TRBJ2-3
TGCAGTGCCTGTACAGAGAGCACAGATACGCAGTATTTT
CSACTESTDTQYF
>TRBV9|many|.|TRBJ2-3
TGTGCCAGCAGCGTACTCGGAGGGGGGGCAGGGGATACGCAGTATTTT
CASSVLGGGAGDTQYF
>TRBV12-3/TRBV12-4|few|TRBD2|TRBJ2-1
TGTGCCAGCACCCCCTATACTAGCGGGTCTAATGAGCAGTTCTTC
CASTPYTSGSNEQFF
>TRBV24-1|many|.|TRBJ2-1
TGTGCCACCAGTGATTTCTCACAGGGAAATGAGCAGTTCTTC
CATSDFSQGNEQFF
>TRBV7-9|few|.|TRBJ1-3
TGTGCCAGCAGCTCCACTGCAAACACCATATATTTT
CASSSTANTIYF
>TRBV11-2|many|TRBD2|TRBJ2-7
TGTGCCAGCAGCGCACGGGTGTCGGGGGGGTTCTACGAGCAGTACTTC
CASSARVSGGFYEQYF
>TRBV7-8|few|TRBD1|TRBJ2-7
TGTGCCAGCAGTATCCAAGGGGGACAGGGTTTATACGAGCAGTACTTC
CASSIQGGQGLYEQYF
>TRBV12-3/TRBV12-4|few|.|TRBJ1-3
TGTGCCAGCAGTCCACAGGACACTGTGAGCGACACCATATATTTT
CASSPQDTVSDTIYF
>TRBV28|many|.|TRBJ2-1
TGTGCCAGCAGTTTATCTGGGCTCGATGAGCAGTTCTTC
CASSLSGLDEQFF
>TRBV7-2|few|.|TRBJ2-1
TGTGCCAGCAGCTTAGCGCGGGACGGCGAGCAGTTCTTC
CASSLARDGEQFF
>TRBV5-1|many|TRBD1|TRBJ2-3
TGCGCCAGCAGCTTTACAGGGGGTTCATCTAGCACAGATACGCAGTATTTT
CASSFTGGSSSTDTQYF
>TRBV29-1|many|.|TRBJ2-2
TGCAGCGTTCTCGGACATCCCGGGGAGCTGTTTTTT
CSVLGHPGELFF
>TRBV5-1|many|.|TRBJ2-3
TGCGCCAGCAGCGCGGCCCAGGTTGCCGATACGCAGTATTTT
CASSAAQVADTQYF
>TRBV21-1|.|.|TRBJ1-2
TGTGCCAGCAGCACTCTACCTCACTGGGACAGCCGGCTCTATGGCCACACCTTC
CASSTLPHWDSRLYGHTF
>TRBV20-1|many|.|TRBJ2-7
TGCAGTGGGGTGGTGGGCGAGCAGTACTTC
CSGVVGEQYF
>TRBV14|many|TRBD2|TRBJ2-1
TGTGCCAGCAGCCAAGAAGGCCTAGCGGGGTACAATGAGCAGTTCTTC
CASSQEGLAGYNEQFF
>TRBV9|many|.|TRBJ2-3
TGTGCCAGCAGCCCCCGGACTAGCACAGATACGCAGTATTTT
CASSPRTSTDTQYF
>TRBV12-3/TRBV12-4|.|TRBD2|TRBJ2-1
TGTGCCAACAGTTTGGGGCTAGCGGGAAACAATGAGCAGTTCTTC
CANSLGLAGNNEQFF
>TRBV2|.|TRBD1|TRBJ2-7
TGTGCCAGCAGTCTATCGGACAGGGGAAGCTACGAGCAGTACTTC
CASSLSDRGSYEQYF
>TRBV20-1|.|.|TRBJ1-2
TGCAGCGCCACTAGGGGGAACTATGGCTACACCTTC
CSATRGNYGYTF
>TRBV6-1|many|.|TRBJ1-1
TGTGCCAGCAGTGTACCCCCTTCAGGGACGAACACTGAAGCTTTCTTT
CASSVPPSGTNTEAFF
>TRBV4-3|many|.|TRBJ2-2
TGCGCCAGCAGCCAAGTAATCGGCACCGGGGAGCTGTTTTTT
CASSQVIGTGELFF
>TRBV4-3|many|.|TRBJ1-1
TGCGCCAGCAGCCGATACGGAACTGAAGCTTTCTTT
CASSRYGTEAFF
>TRBV3-1|many|.|TRBJ1-5
TGTGCCAGCAGCCAAGACCTCAATCAGCCCCAGCATTTT
CASSQDLNQPQHF
>TRBV5-1|many|.|TRBJ2-5
TGCGCCAGCAGCATACAGGGCAGAGGCCAAGAGACCCAGTACTTC
CASSIQGRGQETQYF
>TRBV20-1|.|.|TRBJ1-1
TGCAGTGCTAACCCGATGAGTCGGTTGAACACTGAAGCTTTCTTT
CSANPMSRLNTEAFF
>TRBV12-3/TRBV12-4|few|.|TRBJ2-2
TGTGCCCAAGGCCGGGGAACCGGGGAGCTGTTTTTT
CAQGRGTGELFF
>TRBV7-6|.|.|TRBJ2-1
TGTGCCAGCAGCTTATTATGGCGTAATGAGCAGTTCTTC
CASSLLWRNEQFF
>TRBV12-3/TRBV12-4|.|.|TRBJ2-1
TGTGCCAACAAGAACGATGGCAATGAGCAGTTCTTC
CANKNDGNEQFF